A selection of T cell receptor beta chains follows, all from one sample in a study of cytomegalovirus exposure and HLA in healthy donors. The assay was immunoSEQ multiplex PCR, and TCRdb's table has in-frame clones only and misses some. Of some 250,000 clones detected, 90% appear once; the ten largest clones hold about 0.36%. Sequencing input: PBMCs. The receptors originated from a woman aged 18-35 years in good health and CMV-seronegative. CDR3s include the opening cysteine and the closing phenylalanine or tryptophan. Fields, in order: V gene, clone size, J gene, D gene, CDR3 protein, CDR3 DNA. D genes are given only for firm matches. Where a row states a size, it is once, few, many or the class of an expanded clone; other rows omit it.

v_call: TRBV10-3; clone_size: -; j_call: TRBJ2-2; d_call: -; cdr3_aa: CAIRQDPGGELFF; cdr3_nt: TGTGCCATTCGACAGGACCCAGGCGGGGAGCTGTTTTTT
v_call: TRBV5-6; clone_size: -; j_call: TRBJ1-6; d_call: -; cdr3_aa: CASSPRLSGRWSPLHF; cdr3_nt: TGTGCCAGCAGCCCACGCCTTTCAGGGAGGTGGTCACCCCTCCACTTT
v_call: TRBV2; clone_size: -; j_call: TRBJ2-2; d_call: -; cdr3_aa: CASNDYRDLNTGELFF; cdr3_nt: TGTGCCAGCAACGACTACAGAGACCTGAACACCGGGGAGCTGTTTTTT
v_call: TRBV5-6; clone_size: -; j_call: TRBJ2-3; d_call: -; cdr3_aa: CASSLGGRSTDTQYF; cdr3_nt: TGTGCCAGCAGCTTGGGGGGCAGAAGCACAGATACGCAGTATTTT
v_call: TRBV5-6; clone_size: -; j_call: TRBJ1-6; d_call: TRBD1; cdr3_aa: CASSYDRGSPLHF; cdr3_nt: TGTGCCAGCAGCTATGACAGGGGATCACCCCTCCACTTT
v_call: TRBV13; clone_size: -; j_call: TRBJ2-2; d_call: -; cdr3_aa: CASSLDGTSTGELFF; cdr3_nt: TGTGCCAGCAGCTTAGATGGGACATCCACCGGGGAGCTGTTTTTT
v_call: TRBV29-1; clone_size: -; j_call: TRBJ1-2; d_call: TRBD1; cdr3_aa: CSVANTGGAGGYTF; cdr3_nt: TGCAGCGTCGCAAACACAGGGGGCGCCGGAGGCTACACCTTC
v_call: TRBV5-1; clone_size: -; j_call: TRBJ2-1; d_call: TRBD2; cdr3_aa: CASSFIAGGRYNEQFF; cdr3_nt: TGCGCCAGCAGCTTTATAGCGGGGGGGCGGTACAATGAGCAGTTCTTC
v_call: TRBV6-5; clone_size: -; j_call: TRBJ1-5; d_call: -; cdr3_aa: CASSLDRNSNQPQHF; cdr3_nt: TGTGCCAGCAGTCTAGACAGGAATAGCAATCAGCCCCAGCATTTT
v_call: TRBV12-5; clone_size: -; j_call: TRBJ1-1; d_call: -; cdr3_aa: CASGLVWQGNTEAFF; cdr3_nt: TGTGCTAGTGGTTTGGTTTGGCAGGGGAACACTGAAGCTTTCTTT
v_call: TRBV9; clone_size: -; j_call: TRBJ2-1; d_call: -; cdr3_aa: CASSVAPTQGGEQFF; cdr3_nt: TGTGCCAGCAGCGTAGCTCCCACACAGGGTGGAGAGCAGTTCTTC
v_call: TRBV6-6; clone_size: -; j_call: TRBJ1-2; d_call: -; cdr3_aa: CASSYSEATDGYTF; cdr3_nt: TGTGCCAGCAGTTACTCAGAGGCAACGGATGGCTACACCTTC
v_call: TRBV18; clone_size: -; j_call: TRBJ1-2; d_call: -; cdr3_aa: CASSPQDRYGYTF; cdr3_nt: TGTGCCAGCTCACCCCAGGACAGATATGGCTACACCTTC
v_call: TRBV2; clone_size: -; j_call: TRBJ1-5; d_call: -; cdr3_aa: CASSLNQPQHF; cdr3_nt: TGTGCCAGCAGTTTAAATCAGCCCCAGCATTTT
v_call: TRBV20-1; clone_size: -; j_call: TRBJ2-1; d_call: TRBD2; cdr3_aa: CSASLDGRGFF; cdr3_nt: TGCAGTGCTAGCCTTGACGGGAGGGGGTTCTTC
v_call: TRBV27; clone_size: -; j_call: TRBJ1-5; d_call: -; cdr3_aa: CASSLGQSNQPQHF; cdr3_nt: TGTGCCAGCAGTTTAGGTCAGAGCAATCAGCCCCAGCATTTT
v_call: TRBV7-9; clone_size: -; j_call: TRBJ2-2; d_call: TRBD1; cdr3_aa: CASSRPRGLVTGELFF; cdr3_nt: TGTGCCAGCAGCCGTCCCAGGGGGCTTGTCACCGGGGAGCTGTTTTTT
v_call: TRBV6-5; clone_size: -; j_call: TRBJ1-1; d_call: -; cdr3_aa: CASSYSEGNTEAFF; cdr3_nt: TGTGCCAGCAGTTACTCTGAGGGGAACACTGAAGCTTTCTTT
v_call: TRBV7-8; clone_size: few; j_call: TRBJ1-2; d_call: -; cdr3_aa: CASSFQREYGYTF; cdr3_nt: TGTGCCAGCAGCTTTCAGAGGGAATATGGCTACACCTTC
v_call: TRBV28; clone_size: -; j_call: TRBJ2-1; d_call: TRBD2; cdr3_aa: CASSLTSVEQFF; cdr3_nt: TGTGCCAGCAGTCTAACTAGCGTCGAGCAGTTCTTC
v_call: TRBV2; clone_size: few; j_call: TRBJ1-5; d_call: TRBD1; cdr3_aa: CASSWDRFNQPQHF; cdr3_nt: TGTGCCAGCAGCTGGGACAGGTTCAATCAGCCCCAGCATTTT
v_call: TRBV28; clone_size: -; j_call: TRBJ1-2; d_call: TRBD1; cdr3_aa: CASSLRQGYYTF; cdr3_nt: TGTGCCAGCAGTCTCCGACAGGGGTACTACACCTTC
v_call: TRBV7-6; clone_size: -; j_call: TRBJ1-2; d_call: -; cdr3_aa: CASSPQDTNYGYTF; cdr3_nt: TGTGCCAGCAGCCCACAAGACACCAACTATGGCTACACCTTC
v_call: TRBV11-3; clone_size: -; j_call: TRBJ2-7; d_call: TRBD1; cdr3_aa: CASSYSPGQGASSYEQYF; cdr3_nt: TGTGCCAGCAGCTATTCACCGGGACAGGGGGCGAGCTCCTACGAGCAGTACTTC
v_call: TRBV9; clone_size: -; j_call: TRBJ1-2; d_call: TRBD1; cdr3_aa: CASSVAPGQGDGYTF; cdr3_nt: TGTGCCAGCAGCGTAGCGCCCGGACAGGGAGATGGCTACACCTTC
v_call: TRBV4-1; clone_size: -; j_call: TRBJ1-6; d_call: -; cdr3_aa: CASSQDAGTENSPLHF; cdr3_nt: TGCGCCAGCAGCCAAGATGCGGGAACTGAGAATTCACCCCTCCACTTT
v_call: TRBV14; clone_size: -; j_call: TRBJ1-4; d_call: -; cdr3_aa: CASSQARGPEEKLFF; cdr3_nt: TGTGCCAGCAGCCAAGCCAGAGGGCCAGAGGAAAAACTGTTTTTT
v_call: TRBV4-1; clone_size: -; j_call: TRBJ1-2; d_call: -; cdr3_aa: CASSLGLGFTF; cdr3_nt: TGCGCCAGCAGCCTTGGACTGGGCTTCACCTTC
v_call: TRBV7-2; clone_size: -; j_call: TRBJ1-1; d_call: -; cdr3_aa: CASSPKGAPVTEAFF; cdr3_nt: TGTGCCAGCAGCCCCAAAGGAGCGCCGGTCACTGAAGCTTTCTTT
v_call: TRBV7-3; clone_size: -; j_call: TRBJ2-2; d_call: -; cdr3_aa: CASSSIGGNTGELFF; cdr3_nt: TGTGCCAGCAGCTCCATAGGGGGAAACACCGGGGAGCTGTTTTTT
v_call: TRBV10-2; clone_size: -; j_call: TRBJ1-5; d_call: -; cdr3_aa: CASNAGGNQPQHF; cdr3_nt: TGCGCCAGCAATGCAGGGGGCAATCAGCCCCAGCATTTT
v_call: TRBV18; clone_size: -; j_call: TRBJ2-2; d_call: TRBD2; cdr3_aa: CASSPGLAGSANTGELFF; cdr3_nt: TGTGCCAGCTCACCGGGACTAGCGGGATCTGCGAACACCGGGGAGCTGTTTTTT
v_call: TRBV5-1; clone_size: -; j_call: TRBJ2-1; d_call: TRBD2; cdr3_aa: CASSSGTSGFNEQFF; cdr3_nt: TGCGCCAGCAGCTCAGGGACTAGCGGCTTTAATGAGCAGTTCTTC
v_call: TRBV5-4; clone_size: -; j_call: TRBJ2-3; d_call: -; cdr3_aa: CASSLYVGAATDTQYF; cdr3_nt: TGTGCCAGCAGCTTGTATGTGGGGGCAGCTACAGATACGCAGTATTTT
v_call: TRBV9; clone_size: -; j_call: TRBJ1-2; d_call: TRBD1; cdr3_aa: CASSASGNRGYGYTF; cdr3_nt: TGTGCCAGCAGCGCGTCCGGAAACAGGGGCTATGGCTACACCTTC
v_call: TRBV2; clone_size: -; j_call: TRBJ1-2; d_call: -; cdr3_aa: CASSEGGQGRNYGYTF; cdr3_nt: TGTGCCAGCAGTGAAGGGGGGCAGGGTCGTAACTATGGCTACACCTTC
v_call: TRBV11-2; clone_size: -; j_call: TRBJ2-7; d_call: -; cdr3_aa: CASIKAGRSPYEQYF; cdr3_nt: TGTGCCAGCATCAAAGCGGGCAGGAGCCCCTACGAGCAGTACTTC
v_call: TRBV25-1; clone_size: -; j_call: TRBJ2-2; d_call: -; cdr3_aa: CASSEGLNTGELFF; cdr3_nt: TGTGCCAGCAGTGAAGGCCTGAACACCGGGGAGCTGTTTTTT